Listed below are T cell receptor beta chains from one sample, sequenced in a study of T cell repertoires in cytomegalovirus infection. TCRdb reanalysed the reads using MiXCR and keeps one entry per CDR3 protein. The sample holds roughly 180,000 distinct CDR3 sequences, roughly 30% seen once. The material sequenced was PBMCs. These receptors all stem from a human donor in good health (CMV status not recorded). Some clones in this sample may be carry-over from other donors' samples. Both conserved end residues are part of each CDR3. D genes are given only for firm matches. Only some rows state a clone size, as once, few, many or a class for expanded clones.

few	TRBV29-1	13	NA	TRBJ2-3	CSVELGATDTQYF	TGCAGCGTTGAGCTTGGGGCCACAGATACGCAGTATTTT
NA	TRBV25-1	14	TRBD1	TRBJ1-1	CASSDTGVSSEAFF	TGTGCCAGCAGTGACACAGGGGTAAGCAGTGAAGCTTTCTTT
NA	TRBV7-2	14	NA	TRBJ2-5	CASSLGRASETQYF	TGTGCCAGCAGCTTAGGCAGGGCCTCCGAGACCCAGTACTTC
NA	TRBV29-1	16	NA	TRBJ2-1	CSVRGDQERGYNEQFF	TGCAGCGTTCGCGGTGACCAAGAGAGGGGCTACAATGAGCAGTTCTTC
once	TRBV18	15	NA	TRBJ1-1	CASSPGLSFNTEAFF	TGTGCCAGCTCACCTGGACTCTCCTTCAACACTGAAGCTTTCTTT
NA	TRBV7-2	14	NA	TRBJ1-2	CASSLSGGGNGYTF	TGTGCCAGCAGCTTATCGGGGGGGGGAAATGGCTACACCTTC
NA	TRBV4-3	16	TRBD2	TRBJ2-1	CASSQDLRGGRNEQFF	TGCGCCAGCAGCCAAGATCTGCGGGGGGGCCGAAATGAGCAGTTCTTC
few	TRBV6-2/TRBV6-3	14	NA	TRBJ1-3	CASSYPDEGNTIYF	TGTGCCAGCAGTTACCCTGACGAAGGAAACACCATATATTTT
NA	TRBV6-5	15	TRBD1	TRBJ2-5	CASHPLDRGGETQYF	TGTGCCAGCCATCCCCTAGACAGGGGAGGAGAGACCCAGTACTTC
NA	TRBV12-3/TRBV12-4	10	NA	TRBJ1-1	CASSSKEAFF	TGTGCCAGCAGTTCTAAGGAAGCTTTCTTT
few	TRBV28	14	NA	TRBJ2-1	CASSRGGPYNEQFF	TGTGCCAGCAGTCGTGGGGGCCCCTACAATGAGCAGTTCTTC
many	TRBV7-2	16	NA	TRBJ1-6	CASSLGGGSQGSPLHF	TGTGCCAGCAGCTTAGGCGGAGGGTCCCAAGGCTCACCCCTCCACTTT
NA	TRBV18	15	NA	TRBJ1-5	CASSPGKGRDQPQHF	TGTGCCAGCTCACCAGGGAAGGGGCGCGATCAGCCCCAGCATTTT
NA	TRBV15	15	NA	TRBJ1-6	CATSRDQTLGTPLHF	TGTGCCACCAGCAGAGATCAGACCCTAGGCACACCCCTCCACTTT
many	TRBV7-2	16	NA	TRBJ1-6	CASSFFGTLGNSPLHF	TGTGCCAGCAGCTTCTTCGGGACTCTGGGTAATTCACCCCTCCACTTT
NA	TRBV12-3/TRBV12-4	12	NA	TRBJ1-1	CASQLGGTEAFF	TGTGCCTCCCAGTTGGGGGGCACTGAAGCTTTCTTT
NA	TRBV15	15	NA	TRBJ2-3	CATSRDGRDTDTQYF	TGTGCCACCAGCAGAGATGGTAGGGACACAGATACGCAGTATTTT
few	TRBV7-2	13	TRBD1	TRBJ2-3	CASTRQGPDTQYF	TGTGCCAGCACCAGACAGGGCCCAGATACGCAGTATTTT